This is a list of T cell receptor beta chains from one sample in a study of blood T cell repertoires in COVID-19. The method was immunoSEQ multiplex PCR; TCRdb's version includes in-frame clones alone and lacks a portion of them. The table records about 37,000 clones, 88% of them present only once. Material for sequencing was peripheral blood. The origin of the receptors is a human donor in a cohort sampled during active COVID-19. CDR3s include the opening cysteine and the closing phenylalanine or tryptophan. D genes are given only for firm matches. Rows give clone size only sometimes, using once, few, many, or a class for an expanded clone.

V,D,size,J,DNA,CDR3
TRBV11-2,.,.,TRBJ2-4,TGTGCCAGCAGCTTAGAGGGCCTGCTTCTCGAAAACATTCAGTACTTC,CASSLEGLLLENIQYF
TRBV28,.,once,TRBJ2-7,TGTGCCAGCAGCCGACGACAGGTCTACGAGCAGTACTTC,CASSRRQVYEQYF
TRBV30,.,.,TRBJ1-4,TGTGCCTGGAGGGAAACAGGGATGGCTGAAAAACTGTTTTTT,CAWRETGMAEKLFF
TRBV6-4,.,once,TRBJ2-1,TGTGCCAGGGAGTTGAGGCCCATTGGTGAGCAGTTCTTC,CARELRPIGEQFF
TRBV5-5,.,.,TRBJ1-1,TGTGCCAGCAGCTTGCAAGCTGAGAACACTGAAGCTTTCTTT,CASSLQAENTEAFF
TRBV5-3,TRBD1,.,TRBJ1-1,TGTGCCAGAAGCGCCTCCGGACAGGGAGGGAACACTGAAGCTTTCTTT,CARSASGQGGNTEAFF
TRBV29-1,.,once,TRBJ2-2,TGCAGCGTTGAGTGGAGGAACACCGGGGAGCTGTTTTTT,CSVEWRNTGELFF
TRBV20-1,.,.,TRBJ1-4,TGCAGTGCGACACAGGGTGAAAAACTGTTTTTT,CSATQGEKLFF
TRBV6-6,TRBD2,.,TRBJ2-7,TGTGCCAGCAGTTCTGCGGGAGGCTACGAGCAGTACTTC,CASSSAGGYEQYF
TRBV7-3,TRBD2,few,TRBJ2-2,TGTGCCAGCAGCTCTACGGGACTAGCGACGGCCGGGGAGCTGTTTTTT,CASSSTGLATAGELFF
TRBV12-3/TRBV12-4,.,.,TRBJ1-1,TGTGCCAGCAGTTTAAATGGGGCACCTGAAGCTTTCTTT,CASSLNGAPEAFF
TRBV9,TRBD2,.,TRBJ2-3,TGTGCCAGCAGCCCGCGAGCGGGAGATACAGATACGCAGTATTTT,CASSPRAGDTDTQYF
TRBV24-1,.,once,TRBJ2-2,TGTGCCACCAGTGATCTACAGGGACCTCCCGGGGAGCTGTTTTTT,CATSDLQGPPGELFF
TRBV7-3,.,.,TRBJ2-1,TGTGCCAGCAGCACCGACACCGGCATATACAATGAGCAGTTCTTC,CASSTDTGIYNEQFF
TRBV9,TRBD2,.,TRBJ2-3,TGTGCCAGCAGCAACAAGCGGGGGACTAGCACAGATACGCAGTATTTT,CASSNKRGTSTDTQYF
TRBV7-9,.,few,TRBJ1-6,TGTGCCAGCACCAATTCCGGGACAAATAGTTCACCCCTCCACTTT,CASTNSGTNSSPLHF
TRBV10-3,TRBD1,.,TRBJ1-5,TGTGCCATCAGTGAGGTCCCGGGACAGGGGGATCAGCCCCAGCATTTT,CAISEVPGQGDQPQHF
TRBV15,.,.,TRBJ1-2,TGTGCCACCAGCATCTCAGAACTAGGCTACACCTTC,CATSISELGYTF
TRBV28,.,.,TRBJ2-2,TGTGCCAGTTCGACAAGGCCGGTTGCCGGGGAGCTGTTTTTT,CASSTRPVAGELFF
TRBV2,TRBD1,.,TRBJ1-1,TGTGCCAGCAGTCAACAGGGGGCGCGCACTGAAGCTTTCTTT,CASSQQGARTEAFF
TRBV5-1,.,.,TRBJ1-2,TGCGCCAGCACCGGGGGGCCTAACTATGGCTACACCTTC,CASTGGPNYGYTF
TRBV6-6,.,once,TRBJ2-7,TGTGCCAGCAGTTACTCGGCAATGCAAGAGCAGTACTTC,CASSYSAMQEQYF
TRBV9,.,.,TRBJ2-5,TGTGCCAGCAGCGTGGAGGGGTTCGAGACCCAGTACTTC,CASSVEGFETQYF
TRBV5-4,.,.,TRBJ2-3,TGTGCCAGCAGCTTGGAAAGCGGCTCCACAGATACGCAGTATTTT,CASSLESGSTDTQYF
TRBV18,TRBD1,.,TRBJ2-1,TGTGCCAGCTCACCATCCGGAACCGGGACAGACTACAATGAGCAGTTCTTC,CASSPSGTGTDYNEQFF
TRBV7-3,TRBD1,once,TRBJ2-7,TGTGCCAGCAGCAGCAACAGGGGAGACCACGAGCAGTACTTC,CASSSNRGDHEQYF
TRBV28,TRBD1,.,TRBJ1-6,TGTGCCAGCAGCCCACCGACAGGGAACGTTTCACCCCTCCACTTT,CASSPPTGNVSPLHF
TRBV11-2,TRBD1,.,TRBJ2-3,TGTGCCAGCAGCTTAGATGTCGGGACAGGAGGGGCAGATACGCAGTATTTT,CASSLDVGTGGADTQYF
TRBV30,TRBD1,medium-sized,TRBJ1-2,TGTGCCTGGAGCCGGACAGGGGGCGATGGCTACACCTTC,CAWSRTGGDGYTF
TRBV9,TRBD2,.,TRBJ2-3,TGTGCCAGCAGCGCCCTAGCGGGTATCACAGATACGCAGTATTTT,CASSALAGITDTQYF
TRBV24-1,.,.,TRBJ1-2,TGTGCCACCAGCCCCCGGACAGCTTTGAATGGCTACACCTTC,CATSPRTALNGYTF
TRBV4-3,TRBD2,.,TRBJ2-2,TGCGCCAGCAGCCAAGGGGCTAGCGGGGTGAACACCGGGGAGCTGTTTTTT,CASSQGASGVNTGELFF
TRBV19,.,.,TRBJ1-2,TGTGCCAGTACCCCGGTCGGAGTCTATGGCTACACCTTC,CASTPVGVYGYTF
TRBV24-1,.,.,TRBJ2-5,TGTGCCACCAGTGATCCTAGACCCGCACAACAAGAGACCCAGTACTTC,CATSDPRPAQQETQYF
TRBV9,TRBD2,.,TRBJ2-3,TGTGCCAGCAGCGTTGGCGGGAGTGCGGCAGATACGCAGTATTTT,CASSVGGSAADTQYF
TRBV30,.,.,TRBJ1-6,TGTGCCTGGAGTTCTGGAGGGTATGACAACGATTCACCCCTCCACTTT,CAWSSGGYDNDSPLHF
TRBV7-2,.,once,TRBJ2-3,TGTGCCAGCAGCTTAGGATGGAGGGGTGCAGATACGCAGTATTTT,CASSLGWRGADTQYF
TRBV30,.,.,TRBJ2-5,TGTGCCTGGAGTGGGGGCGGCCTGTACCAAGAGACCCAGTACTTC,CAWSGGGLYQETQYF
TRBV5-1,.,few,TRBJ2-7,TGCGCCAGCAGCCCCCAGGGCAGGATGTACGAGCAGTACTTC,CASSPQGRMYEQYF
TRBV30,.,.,TRBJ2-5,TGTGCCTGGAGTGTATCGGAGACCCAGTACTTC,CAWSVSETQYF
TRBV15,.,.,TRBJ2-3,TGTGCCACCAGCAGAGCCACCGGACTACTCACAGATACGCAGTATTTT,CATSRATGLLTDTQYF
TRBV5-1,TRBD1,.,TRBJ1-1,TGCGCCAGCAGCTTGACGGGACAGGGTAGTACTGAAGCTTTCTTT,CASSLTGQGSTEAFF